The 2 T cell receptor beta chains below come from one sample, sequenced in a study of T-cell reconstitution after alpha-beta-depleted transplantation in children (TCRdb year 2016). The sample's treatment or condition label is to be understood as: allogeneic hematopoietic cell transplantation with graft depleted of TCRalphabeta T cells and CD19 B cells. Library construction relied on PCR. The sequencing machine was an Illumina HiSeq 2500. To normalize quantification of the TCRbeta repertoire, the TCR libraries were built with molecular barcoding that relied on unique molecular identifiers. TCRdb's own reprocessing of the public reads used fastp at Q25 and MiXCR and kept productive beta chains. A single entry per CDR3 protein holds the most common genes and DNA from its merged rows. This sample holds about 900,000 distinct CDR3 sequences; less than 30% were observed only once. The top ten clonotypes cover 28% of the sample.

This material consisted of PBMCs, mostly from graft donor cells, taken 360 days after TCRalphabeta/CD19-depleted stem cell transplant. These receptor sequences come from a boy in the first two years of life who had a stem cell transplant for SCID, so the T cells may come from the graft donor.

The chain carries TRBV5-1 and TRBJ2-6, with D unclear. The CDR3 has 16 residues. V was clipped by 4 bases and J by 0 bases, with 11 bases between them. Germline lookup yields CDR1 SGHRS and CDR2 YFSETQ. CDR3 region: CASSPTSRSGANVLTF. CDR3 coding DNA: TGCGCCAGCAGCCCTACTTCACGCTCTGGGGCCAACGTCCTGACTTTC.

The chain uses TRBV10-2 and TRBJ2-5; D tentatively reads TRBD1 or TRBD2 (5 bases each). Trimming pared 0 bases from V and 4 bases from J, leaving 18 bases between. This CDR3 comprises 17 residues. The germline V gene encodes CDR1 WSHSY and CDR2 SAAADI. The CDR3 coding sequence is TGCGCCAGCAGTGAGTCGCGGTTTTGGGGGTCGGGAGAGACCCAGTACTTC. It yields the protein CASSESRFWGSGETQYF.